The rows below give T cell receptor beta chains drawn from one sample of a study of cytomegalovirus exposure and HLA in healthy donors. Here immunoSEQ multiplex PCR was the method, and the copy in TCRdb shows in-frame clones only, minus some. Among about 73,000 clones listed, 60% to 85% were seen once. Source material: PBMCs. These receptor sequences come from a man between 70 and 80 years old in good health and CMV-seronegative. Both conserved end residues are part of each CDR3. Each record gives: J gene, V gene, clone size, D gene, CDR3 protein, CDR3 DNA. The D gene is left open where the match is weak. The size of a clone is reported for some rows only, either as once, few or many, or as a class for expanded clones.

>TRBJ1-1|TRBV4-1|.|.
CASSQDVYRAGRDEAFF
TGCGCCAGCAGCCAAGACGTATACAGGGCGGGCCGGGATGAAGCTTTCTTT
>TRBJ1-5|TRBV18|.|TRBD1
CASSTTGDNQPQHF
TGTGCCAGCTCAACGACAGGGGACAATCAGCCCCAGCATTTT
>TRBJ2-5|TRBV5-1|.|TRBD2
CASSLVSGVEETQYF
TGCGCCAGCAGCTTGGTTAGCGGGGTAGAAGAGACCCAGTACTTC
>TRBJ2-2|TRBV4-1|.|.
CASSQDWASWNTGELFF
TGCGCCAGCAGCCAAGATTGGGCTAGCTGGAACACCGGGGAGCTGTTTTTT
>TRBJ2-5|TRBV18|.|.
CASSLTEGAGRETQYF
TGTGCCAGCTCACTGACGGAGGGGGCAGGCCGGGAGACCCAGTACTTC
>TRBJ2-2|TRBV7-9|.|TRBD1
CASSLRDRATGELFF
TGTGCCAGCAGCTTAAGGGACAGGGCCACCGGGGAGCTGTTTTTT
>TRBJ1-3|TRBV19|.|.
CASSIGPPKNTIYF
TGTGCCAGTAGTATAGGGCCCCCGAAGAACACCATATATTTT
>TRBJ1-1|TRBV6-5|.|.
CASTYSALGGTEAFF
TGTGCCAGCACCTACTCGGCACTGGGAGGAACTGAAGCTTTCTTT
>TRBJ2-4|TRBV18|.|.
CASSNRDGKNIQYF
TGTGCCAGTTCTAATCGGGATGGAAAAAACATTCAGTACTTC
>TRBJ1-2|TRBV2|.|.
CASSEAQGSTYGYTF
TGTGCCAGCAGTGAAGCCCAGGGGAGCACCTATGGCTACACCTTC
>TRBJ2-1|TRBV5-1|.|TRBD2
CASSGGSSYNEQFF
TGCGCCAGCAGCGGCGGGAGCTCCTACAATGAGCAGTTCTTC
>TRBJ1-1|TRBV5-1|.|.
CASSLGLTTEAFF
TGCGCCAGCAGCTTGGGACTTACGACTGAAGCTTTCTTT
>TRBJ2-6|TRBV5-1|.|TRBD1
CASSGYLQGARGIGANVLTF
TGCGCCAGCAGCGGGTACTTACAGGGGGCTAGGGGTATTGGGGCCAACGTCCTGACTTTC
>TRBJ2-5|TRBV11-2|.|.
CASSPSQETQYF
TGTGCCAGCAGCCCCTCCCAAGAGACCCAGTACTTC
>TRBJ2-5|TRBV18|.|TRBD2
CASSPPGLAGGETQYF
TGTGCCAGCTCACCACCTGGGCTAGCGGGTGGAGAGACCCAGTACTTC
>TRBJ1-5|TRBV7-8|.|.
CASSSLNQPQHF
TGTGCCAGCAGCTCCTTAAATCAGCCCCAGCATTTT
>TRBJ2-1|TRBV4-1|.|TRBD2
CASSQGSWLAEYNEQFF
TGCGCCAGCAGCCAGGGTTCCTGGCTAGCGGAATACAATGAGCAGTTCTTC
>TRBJ2-1|TRBV30|.|.
CAYLQGVVGNEQFF
TGTGCCTACCTTCAAGGGGTAGTGGGCAATGAGCAGTTCTTC
>TRBJ2-2|TRBV6-1|.|TRBD2
CASSRDYLNTGELFF
TGTGCCAGCAGTCGGGACTACCTAAACACCGGGGAGCTGTTTTTT
>TRBJ2-3|TRBV7-6|.|.
CASSLRQASTDTQYF
TGTGCCAGCAGCTTACGACAGGCTAGCACAGATACGCAGTATTTT
>TRBJ1-6|TRBV5-1|once|TRBD1
CANRTGTGESPLHF
TGCGCCAACAGGACAGGGACAGGGGAATCACCCCTCCACTTT
>TRBJ1-6|TRBV7-2|once|.
CASSSDRTYNSPLHF
TGTGCCAGCAGCTCTGACAGAACCTATAATTCACCCCTCCACTTT
>TRBJ2-5|TRBV9|.|TRBD2
CASSVVGGRGETQYF
TGTGCCAGCAGCGTAGTGGGGGGGAGGGGAGAGACCCAGTACTTC
>TRBJ2-2|TRBV7-2|.|TRBD2
CASSLGSGTGELFF
TGTGCCAGCAGCTTAGGTAGCGGGACCGGGGAGCTGTTTTTT
>TRBJ1-4|TRBV4-1|.|.
CASSQEAGRTNEKLFF
TGCGCCAGCAGCCAAGAGGCGGGACGGACTAATGAAAAACTGTTTTTT
>TRBJ1-3|TRBV7-2|.|TRBD1
CASSSGTANSGNTIYF
TGTGCCAGCAGCTCCGGGACAGCTAACTCTGGAAACACCATATATTTT
>TRBJ1-1|TRBV6-5|.|.
CASSYDTGRTEAFF
TGTGCCAGCAGTTACGATACAGGTCGCACTGAAGCTTTCTTT
>TRBJ1-2|TRBV7-2|once|.
CASSLDGGGEHYGYTF
TGTGCCAGCAGCTTAGACGGAGGTGGAGAACACTATGGCTACACCTTC
>TRBJ1-2|TRBV30|.|.
CAWRWGNYGYTF
TGTGCCTGGAGGTGGGGCAACTATGGCTACACCTTC
>TRBJ2-7|TRBV5-1|.|.
CASTPGWGDSYEQYF
TGCGCCAGCACCCCAGGCTGGGGGGATTCCTACGAGCAGTACTTC
>TRBJ1-5|TRBV7-9|.|.
CASSFSLGTSNQPQHF
TGTGCCAGCAGCTTTAGTTTGGGGACATCCAATCAGCCCCAGCATTTT
>TRBJ1-4|TRBV30|.|.
CAWSTGSREKLFF
TGTGCCTGGAGTACGGGATCCCGGGAAAAACTGTTTTTT
>TRBJ1-2|TRBV30|.|.
CAWTFTAISGYTF
TGTGCCTGGACCTTCACAGCTATTTCTGGCTACACCTTC
>TRBJ2-2|TRBV9|.|.
CASSPYGQGGTGELFF
TGTGCCAGCAGCCCCTATGGGCAGGGTGGCACCGGGGAGCTGTTTTTT
>TRBJ2-1|TRBV5-1|.|.
CASSRDSNIYNEQFF
TGCGCCAGCAGCCGGGACTCCAACATCTACAATGAGCAGTTCTTC
>TRBJ2-7|TRBV10-2|once|TRBD2
CASSPRGYEQYF
TGCGCCAGCAGCCCGCGGGGGTACGAGCAGTACTTC
>TRBJ1-4|TRBV7-2|.|.
CASSAQQGHLFF
TGTGCCAGCAGCGCCCAACAGGGTCATCTGTTTTTT
>TRBJ2-1|TRBV6-1|once|.
CATIPDGRMNEQFF
TGTGCCACCATACCGGATGGGAGAATGAATGAGCAGTTCTTC
>TRBJ1-1|TRBV30|few|TRBD1
CACITGVGTEAFF
TGTGCCTGTATAACAGGGGTGGGCACTGAAGCTTTCTTT
>TRBJ2-7|TRBV6-6|.|TRBD2
CASRLGLAGVNEQYF
TGTGCCAGCAGACTGGGACTAGCGGGGGTCAACGAGCAGTACTTC
>TRBJ2-7|TRBV4-1|.|.
CASSQDYRGGLAGAYEQYF
TGCGCCAGCAGCCAAGATTACAGGGGTGGGCTAGCGGGCGCCTACGAGCAGTACTTC
>TRBJ1-6|TRBV19|.|TRBD1
CASSPGQGTYNSPLHF
TGTGCCAGTAGCCCGGGACAGGGTACCTATAATTCCCCCCTCCACTTT
>TRBJ1-2|TRBV4-3|.|TRBD1
CASSQEGGTGGFGYTF
TGCGCCAGCAGCCAAGAAGGTGGGACAGGGGGCTTTGGCTACACCTTC